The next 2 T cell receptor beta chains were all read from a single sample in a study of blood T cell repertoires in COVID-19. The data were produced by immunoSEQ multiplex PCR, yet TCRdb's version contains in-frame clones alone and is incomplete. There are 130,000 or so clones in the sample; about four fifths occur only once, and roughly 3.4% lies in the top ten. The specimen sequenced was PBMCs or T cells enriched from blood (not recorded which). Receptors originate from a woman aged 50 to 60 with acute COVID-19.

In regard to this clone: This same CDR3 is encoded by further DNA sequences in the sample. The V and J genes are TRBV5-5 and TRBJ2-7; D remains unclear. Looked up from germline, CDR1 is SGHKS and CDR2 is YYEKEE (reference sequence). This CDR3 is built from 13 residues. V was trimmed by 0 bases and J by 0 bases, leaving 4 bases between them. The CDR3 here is CASSLGSSYEQYF. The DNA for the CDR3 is TGTGCCAGCAGCTTGGGCAGCTCCTACGAGCAGTACTTC.

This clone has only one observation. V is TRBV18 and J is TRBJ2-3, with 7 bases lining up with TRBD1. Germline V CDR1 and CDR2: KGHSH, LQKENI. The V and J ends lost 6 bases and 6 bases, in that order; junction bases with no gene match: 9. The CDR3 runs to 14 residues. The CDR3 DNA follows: TGTGCCAGCTCCCGGGACAGAATATTCGATACGCAGTATTTT. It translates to CASSRDRIFDTQYF.